What follows are 23 T cell receptor beta chains derived from one specimen sequenced in a study of blood T cells in healthy people across ages. A J-beta primer mix and a sample-barcoded 5' primer were used in a second PCR of roughly 6 to 12 cycles. TCRdb used MiXCR to reprocess the 5' RACE reads, holding one entry per CDR3 protein. The repertoire has hundreds of thousands of distinct CDR3 sequences, 45% to 50% of them found once; the top ten carry under 35%. What was sequenced was blood. These receptor sequences come from a woman aged 55-70 years in good health.

The rearrangement links TRBV20-1 to TRBJ2-3; D gene unclear. Germline assignment: CDR1 DFQATT and CDR2 SNEGSKA (reference sequence). With 4 bases removed from V and 9 bases from J, the gap between germline ends came to 5 bases. The CDR3 length is 9 residues. CDR3 sequence: CSAIGTQYF. The CDR3 DNA sequence: TGCAGTGCTATAGGCACGCAGTATTTT.

The CDR3 region is CASSMERAGELFF. The CDR3 nucleotides read TGTGCCAGCAGCATGGAAAGGGCCGGGGAGCTGTTTTTT. This chain connects TRBV2 to TRBJ2-2; unclear D gene. The CDR3 sequence is 13 residues long. Trimming pared 6 bases from V and 6 bases from J, leaving 11 bases between. CDR1 is SNHLY and CDR2 is FYNNEI in the germline V gene.

This clonotype appeared once. The CDR3 is CASNRWTGELFF. For the CDR3, the DNA is TGTGCCAGCAACAGGTGGACCGGGGAGCTGTTTTTT. The rearrangement uses TRBV5-6 and TRBJ2-2; maybe TRBD1 (5 bases). This CDR3 is built from 12 residues. The V and J ends lost 6 bases and 5 bases respectively, with 8 bases between them. Germline V lookup: CDR1 SGHDT, CDR2 YYEEEE.

The V and J genes are TRBV29-1 and TRBJ2-5; tentatively, D is TRBD2 (5 bases). V was pared by 3 bases and J by 3 bases, with 8 bases between. Germline CDR1 and CDR2: SQVTM and ANQGSEA. The CDR3 loop spans 12 amino acids. This CDR3 reads CSVDYSEETQYF. CDR3 nucleotide sequence: TGCAGCGTTGATTATAGCGAAGAGACCCAGTACTTC.

V usage is TRBV7-2 and J usage is TRBJ1-2, with D possibly matching TRBD1 (5 bases). The V gene lost 1 base and the J gene lost 5 bases, with 14 bases spanning the gap. CDR1 and CDR2 (germline): SGHTA, FQGNSA. The CDR3 totals 15 residues. This CDR3 is CASSLEGPGGYGYTF. The CDR3 nucleotides are TGTGCCAGCAGCTTAGAGGGGCCAGGAGGTTATGGCTACACCTTC.

This clonotype was recorded a few times. This chain joins TRBV3-1 and TRBJ2-1; a possible D gene is TRBD1 (5 bases). The CDR3 runs to 13 residues. Germline CDR1 is LGHDT and CDR2 is YNNKEL (reference sequence). V was shortened by 4 bases and J by 10 bases, with 14 bases between the two germline ends. The CDR3 region has the DNA TGTGCCAGCAGCCTGTCCAGGGTGGGGGAGCAGTTCTTC. This translates into CASSLSRVGEQFF.

This chain connects TRBV29-1 to TRBJ1-4, with TRBD1 matching over 8 bases. The germline V gene has CDR1 SQVTM and CDR2 ANQGSEA. This CDR3 has 13 residues. Unmatched junction bases numbered 2, after V lost 6 bases and J lost 2 bases. The CDR3 DNA reads TGCAGCGTCAGACAGGGGACTAATGAAAAACTGTTTTTT. Its translation is CSVRQGTNEKLFF.

V is TRBV20-1 and J is TRBJ1-2; unclear D gene. Per germline, CDR1 DFQATT and CDR2 SNEGSKA (reference sequence). CDR3 size: 14 residues. Trimming removed 1 base at V and 4 bases at J, with 13 bases between. The CDR3 loop reads CSARARTEVYGYTF. Written as DNA, the CDR3 is TGCAGTGCTAGAGCCCGGACGGAAGTCTATGGCTACACCTTC.

V gene TRBV7-3 combines with J gene TRBJ2-5, with TRBD2 matching 9 bases. Germline V gene lookup returns CDR1 SGHTA and CDR2 FQGTGA. This CDR3 region has 15 residues. V lost 5 bases, J lost 11 bases, and 15 bases stayed unmatched. In nucleotides, the CDR3 is TGTGCCAGCAGCCGCGGGGGGGCTACTTACAATGAGCAGTACTTC. This encodes CASSRGGATYNEQYF. The variable domain in full, completed from reference TRBV7-3 and TRBJ2-5, reads GAGVSQTPSNKVTEKGKYVELRCDPISGHTALYWYRQSLGQGPEFLIYFQGTGAADDSGLPNDRFFAVRPEGSVSTLKIQRTERGDSAVYLCASSRGGATYNEQYFGPGTRLLVL.

V is TRBV20-1 and J is TRBJ2-5, with no clear D. Germline assignment: CDR1 DFQATT and CDR2 SNEGSKA (reference sequence). CDR3 length: 13 residues. V was shortened by 6 bases and J by 5 bases, with 16 bases between the two germline ends. CDR3 DNA: TGCAGTGCCCCCGAGGTCCGGGCCGAGACCCAGTACTTC. It encodes CSAPEVRAETQYF.

The chain combines TRBV4-3 with TRBJ1-1; D ambiguous. The CDR3 totals 16 residues. Germline CDR1 is LGHNA and CDR2 is YSLEER. The germline V and J ends were trimmed by 3 bases and 3 bases, with 17 bases remaining between them. Here the CDR3 DNA reads TGCGCCAGCAGCCAGGTTGGACCCCCTCTGGACACTGAAGCTTTCTTT. Protein: CASSQVGPPLDTEAFF.

This clonotype was observed a single time. This chain uses TRBV6-2 or TRBV6-3 with TRBJ1-2; 9 bases match TRBD1. The CDR3 is 15 amino acids. J was trimmed by 7 bases and V by 4 bases; bases with no gene match: 10. Germline lookup yields CDR1 MNHEY and CDR2 SVGEGT. CDR3 bases: TGTGCCAGCAGTTGGGACAGGGTCGGATCAGTTGGCTACACCTTC. The encoded protein is CASSWDRVGSVGYTF.

Only a few counts were recorded for this clonotype. This chain links TRBV7-2 with TRBJ2-1, with 10 bases lining up with TRBD2. CDR1 is SGHTA and CDR2 is FQGNSA in the germline V gene. This CDR3 has 19 amino acids. After removal of 5 bases from V and 8 bases from J, the junction contained 21 bases not matched to a gene. CDR3 loop: CASSHRLSSASGSRYEQFF. Written as DNA, the CDR3 is TGTGCCAGCAGCCATCGTTTGTCGTCGGCTAGCGGGAGTAGGTATGAGCAGTTCTTC.

This clonotype was seen more than once but under ten times. The V call is TRBV12-3 or TRBV12-4, the J call TRBJ1-2, with 7 bases lining up with TRBD1. The CDR3 is 13 amino acids. Losses at the gene ends were 1 base for V and 8 bases for J; bases not matched to a gene: 4. CDR3 in amino acids: CASSLEGGGGYTF. The CDR3 coding sequence is TGTGCCAGCAGTTTAGAAGGGGGCGGAGGCTACACCTTC.

As to this clonotype: A much larger clone lies one base from this, so it may be a read error. The chain couples TRBV29-1 to TRBJ2-4; D gene unclear. The CDR3 contains 13 residues. Germline assignment: CDR1 SQVTM and CDR2 ANQGSEA. V was pared by 7 bases and J by 15 bases, with 25 bases between. The CDR3: CSAEGPVEETRYF. Here the CDR3 DNA reads TGCAGCGCCGAAGGTCCAGTAGAAGAGACCCGGTACTTC.

V gene TRBV7-2 combines with J gene TRBJ2-5; 9 bases match TRBD2. CDR3 size: 13 residues. Germline-derived CDR1 and CDR2 are SGHTA and FQGNSA. V shed 4 bases, J shed 7 bases, and the junction held 4 bases outside the gene matches. In nucleotides, the CDR3 is TGTGCCAGCAGCTCCGGACTAGCGCCGACCCAGTACTTC. Its translation is CASSSGLAPTQYF.

This rearrangement joins TRBV27 to TRBJ2-1; tentative D call: TRBD2 (7 bases). CDR1 and CDR2 from the germline V gene are MNHEY and SMNVEV (reference sequence). Between the trimmed V and J ends, which lost 5 bases and 8 bases, there was a span of 16 bases. The CDR3 extends over 14 amino acids. DNA of the CDR3: TGTGCCAGCAGTACTGGGGGGAGGGGGTATGAGCAGTTCTTC. Translating gives CASSTGGRGYEQFF.

The CDR3 sequence: CASSSPGQGFQETQYF. CDR3 nucleotide sequence: TGTGCCAGCAGCTCTCCGGGACAGGGTTTCCAAGAGACCCAGTACTTC. The rearrangement links TRBV7-9 to TRBJ2-5, with 9 bases identical to TRBD1. Trimming removed 4 bases from V and 1 base from J; junction bases left unmatched: 7. Germline V gene sequence: CDR1 SEHNR, CDR2 FQNEAQ (reference sequence). The CDR3 contains 16 residues.

J is TRBJ2-1 and V is TRBV9; D is undetermined. The J call is in doubt because the DNA end fits TRBJ2-7 better. This CDR3 comprises 14 residues. In germline, CDR1 is SGDLS, CDR2 YYNGEE. The CDR3 DNA sequence: TGTGCCAGCAGCCCCGACGCAGCCAGATACGAGCAGTACTTC. It yields the protein CASSPDAARYEQYF.

This clonotype was picked up a small number of times. A much larger clone sits a single nucleotide away, making a read error possible. V and J are TRBV29-1 and TRBJ2-3; D remains ambiguous. The germline V gene has CDR1 SQVTM and CDR2 ANQGSEA. CDR3 length equals 11 residues. V dropped 7 bases and J dropped 3 bases, with 8 bases sitting between them. The CDR3 DNA follows: TGCAGCGGTGATGTAACAGATACGCAGTATTTT. Translating it yields CSGDVTDTQYF.

This chain links TRBV5-1 with TRBJ1-2, with 8 nucleotides matching TRBD1. The germline gives CDR1 SGHRS, CDR2 YFSETQ. V shed 5 bases and J 6 bases; nucleotides not matched to a gene: 6. CDR3 size: 13 residues. The CDR3 sequence is CASSPGTGNGYTF. The CDR3 DNA reads as TGCGCCAGCAGTCCCGGGACAGGAAATGGCTACACCTTC.

This clonotype was seen just once. The chain joins TRBV20-1 to TRBJ1-1; D perhaps matches TRBD1 (6 bases). Germline assignment: CDR1 DFQATT and CDR2 SNEGSKA (reference sequence). Trimming cost V 4 bases and J 1 base, with 13 bases left between them. The CDR3 extends over 14 amino acids. CDR3 amino acids: CSAKWGQTNTEAFF. The CDR3 coding sequence is TGCAGTGCTAAATGGGGGCAGACGAACACTGAAGCTTTCTTT.

CDR3 residues: CASGMGGSYNEQYF. DNA for the CDR3: TGTGCCAGCGGCATGGGGGGCTCATACAATGAGCAGTACTTC. The chain recombines TRBV27 with TRBJ2-5; D possibly uses TRBD1 or TRBD2 (6 bases each). V lost 8 bases and J lost 11, with 24 bases in between. This CDR3 has 14 residues. Per germline, CDR1 MNHEY and CDR2 SMNVEV (reference sequence).